The T cell receptor beta chain described here comes from a study of vaccination and CD4 T cells after COVID-19. About the research overall: Overlapping spike peptides of SARS-CoV-2, HCoV-NL63, HCoV-OC43 and HCoV-229E stimulated the cells. Notes on the study in general: There were relatively few convalescent patients studied, and there were no early post-infection timepoints. Clonotypes reactive to SARS-CoV-2 had a median that went up from approximately 21 to 38, but not significantly.

Treatment denoted: roughly nine-day PBMC culture with coronavirus spike peptide pools or control peptides (ViraFEST assay). The length of the CDR3 is 18 residues. Sequenced with the Oncomine TCR Beta short-read assay was DNA taken from cultured CD4+ T cells. The authors extracted genomic DNA from cultured CD4+ T cells. TCRdb fed the PCR reads into MiXCR, producing one record per CDR3 protein. This table holds 4,000 to 4,500 distinct CDR3 sequences, around 20% found once. With respect to this clonotype: As yet, its antigen is unknown.

This TCR derives from a human donor who had recovered from COVID-19. The chain couples TRBV21-1 to TRBJ1-5. TRBV21-1 is shown as a pseudogene. Sequenced here: CD4+ T cells from blood, cultured in vitro, sampled after SARS-CoV-2 vaccination. CDR3 in amino acids: CASSKSGGTPPQRQPQHF. The CDR3 DNA follows: TGTGCCAGCAGCAAATCAGGAGGGACTCCCCCACAGCGGCAGCCCCAGCATTTT.